The source of this T cell receptor beta chain is a study of radiotherapy plus CTLA-4 blockade in lung cancer. The V gene's germline CDR1 is MDHEN and CDR2 SYDVKM. V gave up 2 bases and J gave up 5 bases, with 6 bases separating them. The CDR3 runs 12 residues. Findings of the study overall: There was expansion of tumor-derived TCR clones in blood after radiotherapy plus ipilimumab. In blood, early T cell clone dynamics reportedly predicted response best, together with interferon-beta.

TCRdb keeps only in-frame clones here, not all; method: immunoSEQ multiplex PCR. The sample has 89,000 or so clones; around 86% are singletons. As to this clone: Its matching antigen is unknown.

The chain employs TRBV28 and TRBJ2-5; weak D call: TRBD2 (5 bases). The sequences come from peripheral blood, collected from a patient treated with radiotherapy plus ipilimumab. This clonotype was obtained from a human donor with non-small cell lung cancer who had a partial response to radiotherapy plus ipilimumab. As DNA, the CDR3 is TGTGCCAGCAGTTTAGCGGGCGAGACCCAGTACTTC. Residues: CASSLAGETQYF.